This section outlines one TCR beta chain sequence together with its context. The assay was immunoSEQ multiplex PCR, and TCRdb's table has in-frame clones only and misses some. The sample lists 150,000 to 200,000 clones, approximately 90% seen once, with approximately 12% in the top ten. This sample is drawn from a study of control samples from healthy donors and cancer patients. V lost 2 bases to trimming and J lost 5 bases, with 7 bases between them. Germline CDR1 MNHNY, CDR2 SVGAGI (reference sequence). This CDR3 comprises 12 residues. The source is a man aged 30-40 years in good health. The sequencing sample was made of blood. The V call is TRBV6-6, the J call TRBJ2-7; D not certain. The CDR3 sequence is CASSYLGDEQYF. CDR3 sequence (DNA): TGTGCCAGCAGTTACCTTGGGGACGAGCAGTACTTC.